These 12 T cell receptor beta chains came from one sample sequenced in a study of neurological immune-mediated disorders. TCRdb ran MiXCR on the 5' RACE reads and lists one entry per CDR3 protein. The sample carries about 41,000 distinct CDR3 sequences, approximately 14% recorded once. The source material was CD4+ T cells from blood. Receptors were obtained from a woman aged 55 to 70 with HTLV-1-associated myelopathy (HAM/TSP).

This clonotype occurred many times. The chain employs TRBV2 and TRBJ1-5; possible D gene TRBD1, 5 bases. Between the trimmed V and J ends, which lost 6 bases and 0 bases, there was a span of 15 bases. The CDR3 length is 16 residues. The germline V gene encodes CDR1 SNHLY and CDR2 FYNNEI. CDR3 sequence reads: CASSRNGARSNQPQHF. The CDR3 DNA reads TGTGCCAGCAGCAGAAACGGGGCGCGTAGCAATCAGCCCCAGCATTTT.

This clonotype was detected many times. This chain uses TRBV9 with TRBJ2-3; D is perhaps TRBD2 (6 bases). Germline CDR1 reads SGDLS; CDR2 reads YYNGEE. Trimming took 0 bases from V and 4 from J, leaving 12 bases between them. CDR3 length equals 15 residues. The CDR3 here is CASSVDLWGADTQYF. CDR3 sequence (DNA): TGTGCCAGCAGCGTAGACCTGTGGGGGGCAGATACGCAGTATTTT.

This clonotype was detected many times. The rearrangement uses TRBV3-1 and TRBJ1-3; D may be TRBD1 (5 bases). Germline-derived CDR1 and CDR2 are LGHDT and YNNKEL (reference sequence). This CDR3 has 13 amino acids. Trimming stripped 4 bases from V and 8 bases from J, with 12 bases between. The CDR3 loop is CASSPPGTDTIYF. CDR3 bases: TGTGCCAGCAGCCCCCCCGGGACGGACACCATATATTTT.

The sample holds many counts of this clonotype. This chain joins TRBV5-1 and TRBJ2-7, with 7 bases aligning to TRBD2. Trimming took 4 bases from V and 7 from J; bases not matched to a gene: 14. CDR3 length equals 15 residues. CDR1 is SGHRS, CDR2 YFSETQ, per germline. CDR3 DNA: TGCGCCAGCAGCATCACCGGGACTACTGCTCGGGAGCAGTACTTC. This codes for CASSITGTTAREQYF.

In this sample, this clonotype is medium-sized (0.01 to 0.1%). The chain couples TRBV20-1 to TRBJ2-5; possibly TRBD1 for D (5 bases). V lost 3 bases, J lost 4 bases, and 21 bases lay in between. Looked up from germline, CDR1 is DFQATT and CDR2 is SNEGSKA (reference sequence). CDR3 length: 16 residues. The CDR3 loop reads CSASKRSAGAGETQYF. The CDR3 DNA is TGCAGTGCTAGTAAACGGTCTGCTGGGGCCGGAGAGACCCAGTACTTC.

This clonotype was observed at least ten times. The V and J genes are TRBV29-1 and TRBJ1-1, with a possible D match to TRBD1 (6 bases). The V end was cut by 3 bases, the J end by 8 bases, with 25 bases between. CDR1 SQVTM and CDR2 ANQGSEA come from the germline V gene. There are 16 residues in the CDR3. The CDR3 sequence is CSVEGPLRSGAGEAFF. Written as DNA, the CDR3 is TGCAGCGTTGAGGGCCCCTTAAGGTCAGGGGCAGGCGAAGCTTTCTTT.

This clonotype was counted ten times or more. The gene calls are TRBV10-3 and TRBJ2-5; 8 bases match TRBD2. Germline-derived CDR1 and CDR2 are ENHRY and SYGVKD. The length of the CDR3 is 14 residues. Losses at the gene ends were 2 bases for V and 1 base for J; bases not matched to a gene: 0. CDR3 loop: CAISERGGQETQYF. In nucleotides, the CDR3 is TGTGCCATCAGTGAGCGGGGGGGCCAAGAGACCCAGTACTTC.

At least ten counts were recorded for this clonotype. This chain connects TRBV20-1 to TRBJ2-7; D unclear. The ends were cut back, 5 bases at V and 6 bases at J, with 23 bases in the middle. The length of the CDR3 is 15 residues. Germline assignment: CDR1 DFQATT and CDR2 SNEGSKA (reference sequence). CDR3 in DNA: TGCAGTGCTTCATCCCTTCTAGAGAATCATCGCGAGCAGTACTTC. Translation gives CSASSLLENHREQYF.

This clonotype was detected ten times or more. The chain recombines TRBV5-6 with TRBJ2-5; D not resolved. Deletions cut 1 base from V and 2 bases from J, with 15 bases between. This CDR3 spans 16 amino acids. Germline assignment: CDR1 SGHDT and CDR2 YYEEEE. CDR3 nucleotide sequence: TGTGCCAGCAGCTTGATCCCCGCGGAACCGCAAGAGACCCAGTACTTC. It specifies CASSLIPAEPQETQYF.

The CDR3 reads CSARGGAETQYF. CDR3 coding DNA: TGCAGTGCTAGAGGGGGGGCGGAGACCCAGTACTTC. This chain uses TRBV20-1 with TRBJ2-5; D tentatively fits TRBD1 or TRBD2 (6 bases each). The CDR3 has 12 amino acids. V was pared by 1 base and J by 5 bases, with 8 bases between. Germline values: CDR1 DFQATT, CDR2 SNEGSKA (reference sequence).

The gene calls are TRBV3-1 and TRBJ2-4, with TRBD1 identical over 7 bases. CDR1 LGHDT and CDR2 YNNKEL come from the germline V gene (reference sequence). Trimming took 4 bases from V and 3 from J; bases not matched to a gene: 6. This CDR3 has 15 amino acids. The CDR3 protein is CASSLRDRDKNIQYF. The CDR3 nucleotides are TGTGCCAGCAGCCTCAGAGACAGGGACAAAAACATTCAGTACTTC. Filled out from reference TRBV3-1 and TRBJ2-4, the complete variable domain reads DTAVSQTPKYLVTQMGNDKSIKCEQNLGHDTMYWYKQDSKKFLKIMFSYNNKELIINETVPNRFSPKSPDKAHLNLHINSLELGDSAVYFCASSLRDRDKNIQYFGAGTRLSVL.

This clonotype was seen ten or more times. The chain has TRBV6-5 and TRBJ2-2; D is possibly TRBD2 (6 bases). Trimming cost V 5 bases and J 11 bases, with 18 bases left between them. The CDR3 length is 14 residues. Germline V gene lookup returns CDR1 MNHEY and CDR2 SVGAGI. The CDR3 DNA is TGTGCCAGCAGTCCCCCGCGGGCGGGATCAGAGCTGTTTTTT. It specifies CASSPPRAGSELFF.